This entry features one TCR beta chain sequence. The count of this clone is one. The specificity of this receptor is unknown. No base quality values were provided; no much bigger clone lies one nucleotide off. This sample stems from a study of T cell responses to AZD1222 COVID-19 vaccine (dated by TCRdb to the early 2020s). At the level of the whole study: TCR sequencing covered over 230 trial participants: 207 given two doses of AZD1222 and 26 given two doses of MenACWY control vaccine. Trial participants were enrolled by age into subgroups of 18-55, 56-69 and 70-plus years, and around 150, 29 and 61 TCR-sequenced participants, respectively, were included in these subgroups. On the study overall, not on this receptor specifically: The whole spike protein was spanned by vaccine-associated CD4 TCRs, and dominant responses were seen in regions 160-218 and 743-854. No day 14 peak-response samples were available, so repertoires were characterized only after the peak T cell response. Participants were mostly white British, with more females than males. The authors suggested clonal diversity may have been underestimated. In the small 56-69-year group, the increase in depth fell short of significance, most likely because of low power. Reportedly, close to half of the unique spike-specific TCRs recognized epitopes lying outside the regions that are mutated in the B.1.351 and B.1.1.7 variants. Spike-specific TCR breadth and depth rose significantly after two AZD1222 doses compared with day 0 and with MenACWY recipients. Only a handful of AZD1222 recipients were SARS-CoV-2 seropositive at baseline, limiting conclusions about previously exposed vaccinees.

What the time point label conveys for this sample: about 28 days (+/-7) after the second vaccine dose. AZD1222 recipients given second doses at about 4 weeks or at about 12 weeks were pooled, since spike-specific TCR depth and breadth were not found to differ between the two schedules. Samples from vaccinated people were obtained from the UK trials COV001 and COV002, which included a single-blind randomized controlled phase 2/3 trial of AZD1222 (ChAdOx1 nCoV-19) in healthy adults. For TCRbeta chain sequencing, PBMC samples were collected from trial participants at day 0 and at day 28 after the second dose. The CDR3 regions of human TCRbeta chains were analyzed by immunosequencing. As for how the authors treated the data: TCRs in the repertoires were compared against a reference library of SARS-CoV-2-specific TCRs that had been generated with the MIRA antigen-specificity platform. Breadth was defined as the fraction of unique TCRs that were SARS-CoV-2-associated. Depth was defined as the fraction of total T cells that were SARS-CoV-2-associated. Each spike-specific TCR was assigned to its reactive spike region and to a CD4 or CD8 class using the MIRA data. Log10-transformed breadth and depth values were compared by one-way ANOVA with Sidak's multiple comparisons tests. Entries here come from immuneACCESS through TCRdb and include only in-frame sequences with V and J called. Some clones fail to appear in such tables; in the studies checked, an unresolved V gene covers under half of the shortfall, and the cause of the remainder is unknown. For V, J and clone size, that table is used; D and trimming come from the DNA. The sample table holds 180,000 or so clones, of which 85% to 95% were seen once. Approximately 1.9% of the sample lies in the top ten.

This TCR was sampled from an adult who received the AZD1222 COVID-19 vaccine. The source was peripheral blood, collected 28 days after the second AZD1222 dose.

The nucleotides read TGTGCCAGCAGATGGGGACTAGCGGGGTCGGATGAGCAGTTCTTC. It specifies CASRWGLAGSDEQFF. The sequence is built from TRBV2 and TRBJ2-1; TRBD2 agrees with 13 junctional bases. Measured from the cysteine to the phenylalanine, the CDR3 is 15 residues long. The only DNA kept is the CDR3, 45 bases in frame from the first base. Trimming removed 6 bases from V and 8 bases from J; the gene matches leave 7 bases unexplained. As encoded in the germline V gene, CDR1 is SNHLY while CDR2 is FYNNEI.